Detailed here is one TCR beta chain. Its target is unknown. V lost 6 bases to trimming and J lost 6 bases, with 17 bases between them. CDR3 length: 14 amino acids. The germline V gene has CDR1 DFQATT and CDR2 SNEGSKA (reference sequence). The data stem from a study of T cell repertoires in cytomegalovirus infection. TCRdb ran MiXCR on the reads and lists one entry per CDR3 protein. Here the sample spans roughly 200,000 distinct CDR3 sequences, approximately 38% being singletons. This clonotype was obtained from a human donor in good health (CMV status not recorded). Some clones in this sample may be carry-over from other donors' samples. The chain recombines TRBV20-1 with TRBJ2-2; D gene uncertain. Specimen: CD8+ T cells from cultured PBMCs, collected from culture after CMV antigen stimulation. CDR3 amino acids: CSATSLGSAGELFF. CDR3 nucleotides: TGCAGTGCAACCTCCCTTGGAAGCGCCGGGGAGCTGTTTTTT.